Presented here are 5 T cell receptor beta chains from one specimen sequenced in a study of blood T cell repertoires in COVID-19. The protocol was immunoSEQ multiplex PCR, while the TCRdb copy is restricted to in-frame clones and leaves out a portion. In the table there are roughly 140,000 clones, 76% of which are singletons. Sequences were obtained from peripheral blood. Receptor source: a man aged 60 to 69 with acute or convalescent COVID-19.

The rearrangement uses TRBV30 and TRBJ1-1, with 9 bases identical to TRBD1. The CDR3 consists of 14 residues. V lost 3 bases to trimming and J lost 4 bases; unmatched junction nucleotides: 6. Germline CDR1 is GTSNPN and CDR2 is SVGIG (reference sequence). The CDR3 DNA is TGTGCCTGGAGAACCGGACAGGGGTCCACTGAAGCTTTCTTT. It encodes CAWRTGQGSTEAFF.

This chain connects TRBV2 to TRBJ2-7; 7 bases agree with TRBD1. V was clipped by 6 bases and J by 0 bases; unmatched bases: 5. Per germline, CDR1 SNHLY and CDR2 FYNNEI. The CDR3 is 14 amino acids. CDR3 residues: CASRGDSLSYEQYF. The CDR3 region has the DNA TGTGCCAGCAGGGGGGACAGCCTCTCCTACGAGCAGTACTTC.

The J gene is TRBJ2-7, the V gene TRBV3-1 (or the pseudogene TRBV3-2), with 8 bases identical to TRBD2. Unmatched junction bases numbered 4, after V lost 3 bases and J lost 0 bases. CDR3 length: 15 amino acids. Germline V lookup: CDR1 LGHDT, CDR2 YNNKEL (reference sequence). The CDR3 region has the DNA TGTGCCAGCAGCCATCGCGGGAGGACCTCCTACGAGCAGTACTTC. It is translated as CASSHRGRTSYEQYF.

For this clone: This same CDR3 is encoded by further DNA sequences in the sample. V is TRBV18 and J is TRBJ2-1; D not certain. V was shortened by 3 bases and J by 0 bases, with 6 bases between the two germline ends. Germline CDR1 reads KGHSH; CDR2 reads LQKENI. This CDR3 comprises 14 residues. CDR3 coding DNA: TGTGCCAGCTCACCCTCGAGCTCCTACAATGAGCAGTTCTTC. Its protein product is CASSPSSSYNEQFF.

V is TRBV5-1 and J is TRBJ1-1, with TRBD1 matching over 10 bases. This CDR3 spans 14 amino acids. The V gene's germline CDR1 is SGHRS and CDR2 YFSETQ. V lost 3 bases, J lost 6 bases, and 5 bases stayed unmatched. CDR3 in amino acids: CASSSGTGVSEAFF. The CDR3 DNA sequence: TGCGCCAGCAGCTCGGGGACAGGGGTCTCTGAAGCTTTCTTT. Full variable domain (remainder filled in from reference TRBV5-1 and TRBJ1-1): KAGVTQTPRYLIKTRGQQVTLSCSPISGHRSVSWYQQTPGQGLQFLFEYFSETQRNKGNFPGRFSGRQFSNSRSEMNVSTLELGDSALYLCASSSGTGVSEAFFGQGTRLTVV.